This T cell receptor (beta chain) is from a study of tumor-infiltrating lymphocytes in primary liver carcinoma. Across the study: With diameters of about 4 to 11 cm, tumors were stage T1-T3 N0M0.

With roughly 540 ng total RNA as template and a constant-region primer, TCR beta cDNA was made. It was through three nested multiplex PCR rounds of slightly modified ARM-PCR that TCR beta libraries arose. Rounds one and two of PCR, each of 10 to 11 cycles, were primed with TRBV1-TRBV30 forward primers and a C-beta reverse primer. A single record per CDR3 protein comes from TCRdb applying MiXCR to the multiplex PCR reads. The table shows some 180,000 distinct CDR3 sequences, with about 82% occurring only once. This CDR3 spans 17 amino acids. CDR1 MNHNS and CDR2 SASEGT come from the germline V gene. About this clonotype itself: A read error may produce the germline difference seen at one junction end.

Without any cell sorting, about 20-31 mg of bulk tissue yielded co-extracted RNA and DNA. Tumor samples all exceeded 85% viable tumor cells. Sequenced: tumor tissue from primary liver carcinoma. V gene TRBV6-1 combines with J gene TRBJ2-7; D is perhaps TRBD2 (6 bases). The sequence derives from a man aged 35 to 55 with primary liver carcinoma and hepatitis B virus infection. CDR3 amino acids: CASTLASQIGDSYEQYF. The CDR3 DNA reads TGTGCCAGCACCCTAGCGTCGCAGATAGGGGACTCCTACGAGCAATACTTC.